These 17 T cell receptor beta chains share one sample of origin, sequenced in a study of T-cell reconstitution after alpha-beta-depleted transplantation in children (dated by TCRdb to about 2016). The library relied on PCR. Sequencing took place on an Illumina HiSeq 2500. To normalize quantification of the TCRbeta repertoire, the TCR libraries were built with molecular barcoding that relied on unique molecular identifiers. The public sequencing data were trimmed at Q25 with fastp and processed into clonotypes with MiXCR by TCRdb, which kept only in-frame beta chains. Each CDR3 protein gets just one entry, which takes the most common genes and DNA from the rows behind it. The sample contains roughly 670,000 distinct CDR3 sequences, roughly 13% of them found a single time. The ten biggest clones cover around 0.8% of the sample. Reading the label with the study, this specimen's treatment or condition is: allogeneic hematopoietic cell transplantation with graft depleted of TCRalphabeta T cells and CD19 B cells.

Sequences were derived from PBMCs, sampled before TCRalphabeta/CD19-depleted stem cell transplant. These receptors originate from a girl aged 2 to 9 with congenital amegakaryocytic thrombocytopenia, due to receive a stem cell transplant.

This clonotype has at least ten counts. V usage is TRBV12-3 or TRBV12-4 and J usage is TRBJ2-5; no clear D gene. The CDR3 is made up of 14 amino acids. V shed 4 bases and J shed 5 bases, with 14 bases lying between them. For the CDR3, the DNA is TGTGCCAGCAGTTGGGTTTTGGAGTGGGAGACCCAGTACTTC. Encoded protein: CASSWVLEWETQYF.

This clonotype appeared many times. The chain combines TRBV20-1 with TRBJ2-7, with D possibly TRBD1 on 6 matching bases. Trimming took 6 bases from V and 4 from J, leaving 16 bases between them. The germline V gene has CDR1 DFQATT and CDR2 SNEGSKA (reference sequence). The CDR3 sequence is 13 residues long. CDR3 protein: CSATPGQLYEQYF. The CDR3 region has the DNA TGCAGTGCGACCCCGGGACAATTATACGAGCAGTACTTC.

Many counts were recorded for this clonotype. The rearrangement joins TRBV12-5 to TRBJ2-3; 14 nucleotides agree with TRBD2. The CDR3 consists of 16 residues. Germline V gene data show CDR1 as LGHNT and CDR2 as FRNRAP. Losses at the gene ends were 5 bases for V and 1 base for J; bases not matched to a gene: 2. CDR3: CASGPGLAGGTDTQYF. The CDR3 nucleotides are TGTGCTAGTGGTCCGGGACTAGCGGGAGGCACAGATACGCAGTATTTT. Combining the CDR3 with reference TRBV12-5 and TRBJ2-3 gives the whole variable domain DARVTQTPRHKVTEMGQEVTMRCQPILGHNTVFWYRQTMMQGLELLAYFRNRAPLDDSGMPKDRFSAEMPDATLATLKIQPSEPRDSAVYFCASGPGLAGGTDTQYFGPGTRLTVL.

V gene TRBV5-6 combines with J gene TRBJ1-1; D might be TRBD1 (5 bases). The V gene's germline CDR1 is SGHDT and CDR2 YYEEEE. Trimming left V 0 bases short and J 3 bases short, with 12 bases between. This CDR3 has 15 residues. This chain's CDR3 is CASSLEIRGDTEAFF. Written as DNA, the CDR3 is TGTGCCAGCAGCTTGGAAATCCGAGGGGACACTGAAGCTTTCTTT.

This clonotype was recorded a few times. The genes are TRBV12-3 or TRBV12-4 and TRBJ2-7, with D tentatively TRBD1 or TRBD2 (5 bases each). The V and J ends lost 6 bases and 0 bases respectively, with 12 bases between them. The CDR3 totals 14 residues. CDR3 protein: CASRRDPHSYEQYF. The CDR3 DNA reads TGTGCCAGCAGACGGGACCCCCACTCCTACGAGCAGTACTTC.

V is TRBV5-1 and J is TRBJ2-1; no clear D. V was cut by 4 bases and J by 9 bases, with 11 bases left in between. Germline assignment: CDR1 SGHRS and CDR2 YFSETQ. This CDR3 spans 12 amino acids. The CDR3: CASSRLSVEQFF. CDR3 sequence (DNA): TGCGCCAGCAGCCGTCTGTCCGTTGAGCAGTTCTTC. Together with reference TRBV5-1 and TRBJ2-1, the CDR3 gives the full variable domain: KAGVTQTPRYLIKTRGQQVTLSCSPISGHRSVSWYQQTPGQGLQFLFEYFSETQRNKGNFPGRFSGRQFSNSRSEMNVSTLELGDSALYLCASSRLSVEQFFGPGTRLTVL.

This clonotype was recorded a few times. V is TRBV6-1 and J is TRBJ2-5; possibly TRBD1 for D (6 bases). The CDR3 covers 17 residues. V lost 6 bases and J lost 6, with 26 bases in between. The V gene's germline CDR1 is MNHNS and CDR2 SASEGT. DNA for the CDR3: TGTGCCAGCAGCGCCGGCCGGCCAGGGGATTCAAAAAAGACCCAGTACTTC. It translates to CASSAGRPGDSKKTQYF.

This clonotype was picked up a small number of times. The V call is TRBV5-1, the J call TRBJ2-3; no clear D gene. The CDR3 contains 15 residues. The V gene lost 0 bases and the J gene lost 0 bases, with 8 bases spanning the gap. CDR1 and CDR2 (germline): SGHRS, YFSETQ. CDR3: CASSLEDDSTDTQYF. CDR3 sequence (DNA): TGCGCCAGCAGCTTGGAAGACGATAGCACAGATACGCAGTATTTT.

This clonotype was detected only a few times. The gene calls are TRBV5-1 and TRBJ2-2; D is unclear. Germline CDR1 and CDR2: SGHRS and YFSETQ. V shed 4 bases and J shed 8 bases, with 9 bases lying between them. The CDR3 has 12 residues. The CDR3 nucleotides read TGCGCCAGCAGCACCAAGGGAGGGGAGCTGTTTTTT. It yields the protein CASSTKGGELFF.

The chain recombines TRBV20-1 with TRBJ2-7; the D gene could be TRBD1 or TRBD2 (5 bases each). Germline V gives CDR1 DFQATT, CDR2 SNEGSKA (reference sequence). This CDR3 contains 15 residues. Trimming pared 5 bases from V and 2 bases from J, leaving 19 bases between. The CDR3 nucleotides read TGCAGTGCTGAGGCGAGGGGCCGAACCCCCTACGAGCAGTACTTC. Amino acids: CSAEARGRTPYEQYF.

This clonotype was counted ten times or more. V is TRBV5-1 and J is TRBJ2-1, with a tentative D call TRBD2 (6 bases). CDR3 length: 18 residues. Looked up from germline, CDR1 is SGHRS and CDR2 is YFSETQ. Trimming stripped 0 bases from V and 0 bases from J, with 16 bases between. CDR3 nucleotide sequence: TGCGCCAGCAGCTTGGTTAGGTCTAGCGAGAGCTCCTACAATGAGCAGTTCTTC. Amino acid sequence: CASSLVRSSESSYNEQFF.

The chain is built from TRBV5-1 and TRBJ2-2; TRBD2 is a possible D gene (6 bases). The V and J ends lost 1 base and 4 bases respectively, with 17 bases between them. Germline V lookup: CDR1 SGHRS, CDR2 YFSETQ. This CDR3 is 17 amino acids long. The CDR3 DNA is TGCGCCAGCAGCTTGTTACGTCCGCGGGACCTCACCGGGGAGCTGTTTTTT. It yields the protein CASSLLRPRDLTGELFF.

This clonotype was observed many times. The chain has TRBV29-1 and TRBJ1-5; D unclear. This CDR3 region has 10 residues. V lost 6 bases and J lost 5, with 5 bases in between. Germline V lookup: CDR1 SQVTM, CDR2 ANQGSEA. CDR3 in amino acids: CSVPYQPQHF. Written as DNA, the CDR3 is TGCAGCGTACCGTATCAGCCCCAGCATTTT.

In its sample, this clonotype was seen a few times. The chain carries TRBV5-1 and TRBJ2-5; 7 bases map to TRBD2. There are 16 residues in the CDR3. With V trimmed by 2 bases and J by 1 base, 8 bases remained unmatched. The germline gives CDR1 SGHRS, CDR2 YFSETQ. The CDR3, as DNA: TGCGCCAGCAGCTTCAATGGTCTAGCGGTCCAAGAGACCCAGTACTTC. It translates to CASSFNGLAVQETQYF.

This clonotype came up many times. This rearrangement joins TRBV25-1 to TRBJ2-2; D is unclear. V was shortened by 5 bases and J by 3 bases, with 19 bases between the two germline ends. The CDR3 extends over 17 amino acids. CDR1 is MGHDK and CDR2 is SYGVNS in the germline V gene. The CDR3, as DNA: TGTGCCAGCAGTCAGACGATCTCTGGGATGGACACCGGGGAGCTGTTTTTT. Translation: CASSQTISGMDTGELFF.

The chain has TRBV4-1 and TRBJ2-1, with TRBD2 identical over 14 bases. The CDR3 is 16 residues long. CDR1 and CDR2 (germline): MGHRA, YSYEKL. V gave up 4 bases and J gave up 2 bases; unmatched junction bases: 1. Written as DNA, the CDR3 is TGCGCCAGCAGCCGACTAGCGGGAGGGACCTACAATGAGCAGTTCTTC. Protein: CASSRLAGGTYNEQFF.

This clonotype was seen ten or more times. The chain links TRBV10-3 to TRBJ2-7; perhaps TRBD1 as D (5 bases). Between the trimmed V and J ends, which lost 8 bases and 2 bases, there was a span of 10 bases. CDR1 and CDR2 from the germline V gene are ENHRY and SYGVKD. This CDR3 contains 12 residues. CDR3 sequence reads: CAILDSAYEQYF. The CDR3 DNA reads as TGTGCCATCTTAGACAGCGCCTACGAGCAGTACTTC.